This TCR beta chain was identified during a study of identical twins. Study outcomes and limitations: Cord blood beta clonotypes that were abundant carried fewer insertions, and memory repertoires showed no such trend. Twin-shared out-of-frame alpha sequences showed excess low generation probability. Rather than following the same donors, the conclusions depended on cross-sectional statistical analysis. Model-predicted out-of-frame TCR alpha sharing fell below observed values in monozygotic twins.

The CDR3 is 18 residues long. The germline CDR1 and CDR2 sequences are SGHRS and YFSETQ. The V segment lost 3 bases and the J segment 3 bases; nucleotides outside the gene matches: 16. This clonotype was recorded many times. Its antigen remains unknown. TCRdb analysed the 5' RACE reads with MiXCR anew, one entry per CDR3 protein. The sample contains about 250,000 distinct CDR3 sequences, roughly 7.5% of which appear only once. These data also formed part of another study, on yellow fever vaccine responses in identical twins.

This sequence originates from a woman under 30 in good health. The sample consisted of CD8+ T cells sorted from blood. This chain links TRBV5-1 with TRBJ1-1; 8 bases map to TRBD1. The CDR3 DNA is TGCGCCAGCAGCTCAACGACAGGACAGGGATGGGTTGACACTGAAGCTTTCTTT. The encoded protein is CASSSTTGQGWVDTEAFF.